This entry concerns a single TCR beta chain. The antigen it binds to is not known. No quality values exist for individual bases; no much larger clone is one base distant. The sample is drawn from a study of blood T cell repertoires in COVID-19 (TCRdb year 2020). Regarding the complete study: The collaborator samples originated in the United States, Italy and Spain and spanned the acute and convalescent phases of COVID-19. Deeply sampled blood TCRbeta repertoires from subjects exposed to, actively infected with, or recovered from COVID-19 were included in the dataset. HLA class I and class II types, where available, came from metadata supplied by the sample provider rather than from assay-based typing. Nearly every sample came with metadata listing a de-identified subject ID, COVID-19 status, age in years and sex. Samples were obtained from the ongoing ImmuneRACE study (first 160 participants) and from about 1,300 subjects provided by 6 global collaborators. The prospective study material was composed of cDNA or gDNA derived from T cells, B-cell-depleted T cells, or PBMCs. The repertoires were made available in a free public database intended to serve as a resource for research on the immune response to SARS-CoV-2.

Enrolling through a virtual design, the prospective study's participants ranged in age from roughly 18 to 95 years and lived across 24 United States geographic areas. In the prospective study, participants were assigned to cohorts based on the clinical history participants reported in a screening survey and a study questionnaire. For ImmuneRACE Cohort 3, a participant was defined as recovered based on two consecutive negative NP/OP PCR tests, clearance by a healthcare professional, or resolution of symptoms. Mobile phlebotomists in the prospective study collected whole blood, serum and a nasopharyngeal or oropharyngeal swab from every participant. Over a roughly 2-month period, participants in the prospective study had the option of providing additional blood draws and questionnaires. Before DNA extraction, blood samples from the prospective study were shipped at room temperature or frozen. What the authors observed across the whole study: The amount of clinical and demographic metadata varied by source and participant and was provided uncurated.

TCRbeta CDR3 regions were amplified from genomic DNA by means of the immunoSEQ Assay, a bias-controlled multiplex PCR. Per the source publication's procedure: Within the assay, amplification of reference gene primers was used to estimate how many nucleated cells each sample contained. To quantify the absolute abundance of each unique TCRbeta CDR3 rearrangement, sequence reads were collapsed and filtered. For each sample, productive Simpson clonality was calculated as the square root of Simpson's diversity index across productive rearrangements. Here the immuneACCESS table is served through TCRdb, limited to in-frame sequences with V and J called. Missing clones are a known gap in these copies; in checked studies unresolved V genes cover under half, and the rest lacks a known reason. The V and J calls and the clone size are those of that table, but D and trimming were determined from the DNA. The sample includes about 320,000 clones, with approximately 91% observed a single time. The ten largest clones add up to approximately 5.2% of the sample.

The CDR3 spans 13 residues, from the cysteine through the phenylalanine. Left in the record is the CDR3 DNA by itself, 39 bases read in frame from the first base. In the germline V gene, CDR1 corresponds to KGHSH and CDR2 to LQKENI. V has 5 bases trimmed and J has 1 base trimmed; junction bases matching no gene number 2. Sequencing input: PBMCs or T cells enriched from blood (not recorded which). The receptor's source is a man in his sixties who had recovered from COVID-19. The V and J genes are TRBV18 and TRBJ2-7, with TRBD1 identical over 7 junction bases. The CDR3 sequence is CASSSGQSYEQYF. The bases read TGTGCCAGCTCATCGGGACAGTCCTACGAGCAGTACTTC.